The text below deals with one TCR beta chain. Its specificity is unknown. This specimen comes from a study of OX40 agonist ivuxolimab in advanced cancers. In the study overall: Prior anti-PD-1, anti-PD-L1 or anti-CTLA-4 therapy did not bar entry, and more than 35% had some.

Samples were taken at baseline and on day 1 of cycles 4 and 7. Broader study findings: Averaged across samples, CD8+ T cells carried more expanded clones than CD4+ did. The study observed clonal expansion of CD4+ and CD8+ blood T cells by week 6 at 0.1 to 3.0 mg/kg.

The protocol was immunoSEQ multiplex PCR, while the TCRdb copy is restricted to in-frame clones and leaves out a portion. Of 55,000 to 70,000 clones in the sample, 65% to 90% were seen once. The sequencing used CD4+ or CD8+ T cells sorted from blood, collected in a trial of the OX40 agonist ivuxolimab. The clonotype comes from an adult with an advanced solid tumor such as melanoma, head and neck, liver or kidney cancer.

The chain's CDR3 is CASSKNNEKLFF. The CDR3 DNA follows: TGTGCCAGCAGCAAAAATAATGAAAAACTGTTTTTT. The genes are TRBV13 and TRBJ1-4, with D unresolved. Trimming pared 5 bases from V and 4 bases from J, leaving 5 bases between. Germline V lookup: CDR1 PRHDT, CDR2 FYEKMQ (reference sequence). CDR3 size: 12 residues.